The clone carrying this TCR beta chain was seen just once. Antigen unknown. CDR3 length: 15 residues. The trim removed 5 bases at V and 4 bases at J, leaving 3 bases unmatched. Germline V CDR1 and CDR2: SEHNR, FQNEAQ (reference sequence). The source of the sample is a study of OX40 agonist ivuxolimab in advanced cancers. Study results and caveats: Researchers report that CD8+ T cells had, on average, more expanded clones than CD4+.

TCRdb keeps only in-frame clones here, not all; method: immunoSEQ multiplex PCR. Of 65,000 to 90,000 clones listed, roughly 90% were seen once; the top ten hold over 0.75%. The rearrangement links TRBV7-9 to TRBJ2-3, with 13 bases that match TRBD2. The sequence was obtained from an adult with an advanced solid tumor such as melanoma, head and neck, liver or kidney cancer. The starting material was CD4+ or CD8+ T cells sorted from blood, obtained in a trial of the OX40 agonist ivuxolimab. CDR3 nucleotide sequence: TGTGCCAGCAGCCGACTAGCGGGAGGCGCAGATACGCAGTATTTT. This codes for CASSRLAGGADTQYF.